This T cell receptor (beta chain) was recovered during a study of CD8+ T cells in alopecia areata. The authors extracted RNA and reverse transcribed it into cDNA as the sequencing template. Measured with immunoSEQ multiplex PCR; TCRdb has only the in-frame clones, and not every one. The sample holds around 97,000 clones, approximately 52% seen once. The CDR3 loop spans 16 amino acids. CDR1 is MNHNY and CDR2 is SVGAGI in the germline V gene (reference sequence). The ends lost 0 bases at V and 1 base at J; junction bases unmatched: 6. Sequences were obtained from CD4+ T cells sorted from blood. The chain joins TRBV6-6 to TRBJ2-7; 7 nucleotides line up with TRBD1. This clonotype was sampled from a human donor in good health. The CDR3 bases are TGTGCCAGCAGTTACTCGACGCCAGGGGGTTCCTACGAGCAGTACTTC. This gives the protein CASSYSTPGGSYEQYF.